This T cell receptor beta chain was sequenced in a study of T-cell memory formation after mild COVID-19. MiXCR, run by TCRdb on the 5' RACE reads, gives a single entry per CDR3 protein. Of 380,000 or so distinct CDR3 sequences in the sample, around 15% were seen once. From germline, CDR1 is SGHVS and CDR2 FNYEAQ. This CDR3 is 15 amino acids long. The V end was cut by 1 base, the J end by 6 bases, with 13 bases between. The chain links TRBV7-6 to TRBJ2-1; TRBD2 might be the D (5 bases). This TCR was recovered from a man between 18 and 35 years old who had mild COVID-19 (a few samples of this study predate the infection). Cell type and time point are not known. The sequenced sample was PBMCs or a T cell subset sorted from them (not recorded which). DNA for the CDR3: TGTGCCAGCAGCTTAGGGCTAGCTCCGGCCAATGAGCAGTTCTTC. This codes for CASSLGLAPANEQFF.